The sequence of this T cell receptor beta chain was determined in a study of T cell changes during pregnancy in multiple sclerosis. The table came from immunoSEQ multiplex PCR; TCRdb's copy has only in-frame clones and leaves some out. The sample lists approximately 93,000 clones, about 91% occurring once. This TCR derives from a female donor with multiple sclerosis, enrolled in a pregnancy study. The sample in question was peripheral blood, obtained before pregnancy.

The chain's CDR3 is CSALQGNEQYF. The CDR3 nucleotides read TGCAGTGCTTTACAGGGGAACGAGCAGTACTTC. The chain has TRBV20-1 and TRBJ2-7; 7 bases match TRBD1. This CDR3 spans 11 amino acids. J gave up 5 bases and V 5 bases, and 3 bases lay outside the gene matches. CDR1 is DFQATT, CDR2 SNEGSKA, per germline (reference sequence).